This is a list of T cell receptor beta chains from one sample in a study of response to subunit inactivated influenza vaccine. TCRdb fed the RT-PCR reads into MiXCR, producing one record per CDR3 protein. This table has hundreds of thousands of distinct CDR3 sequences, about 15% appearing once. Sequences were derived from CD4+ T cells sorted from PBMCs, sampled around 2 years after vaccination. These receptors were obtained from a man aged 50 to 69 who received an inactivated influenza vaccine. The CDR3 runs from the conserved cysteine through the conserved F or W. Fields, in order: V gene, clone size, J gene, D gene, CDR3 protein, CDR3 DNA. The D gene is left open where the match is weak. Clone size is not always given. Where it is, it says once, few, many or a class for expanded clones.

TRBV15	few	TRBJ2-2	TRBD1	CATSRDIVTGAAGELFF	TGTGCCACCAGCAGAGATATAGTGACAGGGGCTGCCGGGGAGCTGTTTTTT
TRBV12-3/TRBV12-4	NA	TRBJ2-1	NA	CASSQTPPPGTEYNEQFF	TGTGCCAGCAGTCAGACGCCACCCCCAGGGACGGAGTACAATGAGCAGTTCTTC
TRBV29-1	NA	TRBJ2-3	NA	CSVGSGDTQYF	TGCAGCGTTGGATCGGGGGATACGCAGTATTTT
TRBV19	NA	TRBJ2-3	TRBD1	CATWDRSSTDTQYF	TGTGCCACTTGGGACAGGTCTAGCACAGATACGCAGTATTTT
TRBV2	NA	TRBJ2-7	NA	CASSPRDFTYEQYF	TGTGCCAGCAGCCCCCGGGACTTTACCTACGAGCAGTACTTC
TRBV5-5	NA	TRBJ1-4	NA	CASSPVGGRNEKLFF	TGTGCCAGCAGTCCCGTCGGAGGGCGTAATGAAAAACTGTTTTTT
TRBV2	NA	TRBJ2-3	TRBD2	CASTRLTSGTDTQYF	TGTGCCAGCACAAGATTGACTAGCGGAACAGATACGCAGTATTTT
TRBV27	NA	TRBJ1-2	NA	CASSLSGNRYTF	TGTGCCAGCAGTTTGTCAGGGAATCGCTACACCTTC
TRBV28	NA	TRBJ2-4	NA	CASSYSGPKNIQYF	TGTGCCAGCAGTTATTCCGGGCCCAAAAACATTCAGTACTTC
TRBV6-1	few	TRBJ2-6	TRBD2	CASVPGGAGANVLTF	TGTGCCAGCGTACCCGGGGGGGCTGGGGCCAACGTCCTGACTTTC
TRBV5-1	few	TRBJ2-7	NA	CASSLGGQEYEQYF	TGCGCCAGCAGCTTGGGTGGGCAGGAGTACGAGCAGTACTTC
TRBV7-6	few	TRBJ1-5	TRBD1	CASSPETGTFAPQHF	TGTGCCAGCAGCCCCGAGACAGGGACGTTTGCGCCCCAGCATTTT
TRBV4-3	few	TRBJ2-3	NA	CASSQGKGHRYHQYF	TGCGCCAGCAGCCAAGGGAAAGGGCACAGATATCATCAGTATTTT
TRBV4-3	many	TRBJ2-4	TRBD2	CASSQGIGTSLTKNIQYF	TGCGCCAGCAGCCAAGGGATCGGGACTAGCTTAACCAAAAACATTCAGTACTTC
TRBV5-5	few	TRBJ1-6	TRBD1	CASSRTGGADNSPLHF	TGTGCCAGCAGCCGGACAGGGGGCGCTGATAATTCACCCCTCCACTTT
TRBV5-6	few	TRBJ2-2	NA	CAGRKGNTGELFF	TGTGCCGGAAGAAAAGGGAACACCGGGGAGCTGTTTTTT
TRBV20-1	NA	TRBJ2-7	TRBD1	CSAHDRVAYEQYF	TGCAGTGCCCATGACAGGGTAGCTTACGAGCAGTACTTC
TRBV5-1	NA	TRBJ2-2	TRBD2	CAFRTSDTGELFF	TGCGCCTTTCGGACTAGCGACACCGGGGAGCTGTTTTTT
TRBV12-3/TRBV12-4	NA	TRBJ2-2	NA	CAGARGLNTGELFF	TGTGCCGGGGCCAGAGGCCTGAACACCGGGGAGCTGTTTTTT
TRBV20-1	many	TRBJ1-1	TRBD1	CSARDQTGGGTEAFF	TGCAGTGCTAGAGACCAAACAGGGGGAGGCACTGAAGCTTTCTTT
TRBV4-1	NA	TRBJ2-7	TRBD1	CATIGGGYEQYF	TGCGCCACCATAGGGGGCGGCTACGAGCAGTACTTC
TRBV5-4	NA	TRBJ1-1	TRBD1	CASSIRQGRGNTEAFF	TGTGCCAGCAGCATCCGACAGGGGCGGGGGAACACTGAAGCTTTCTTT
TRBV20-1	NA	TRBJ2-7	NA	CSASRGGPYEQYF	TGCAGTGCTAGTAGGGGCGGCCCCTACGAGCAGTACTTC
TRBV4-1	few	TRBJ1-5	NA	CASSHLVGVKGVGQPQHF	TGCGCCAGCAGCCACCTGGTTGGGGTAAAAGGGGTCGGTCAGCCCCAGCATTTT
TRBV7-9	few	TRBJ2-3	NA	CASSLRLHRTDTQYF	TGTGCCAGCAGTCTTAGACTCCATCGGACAGATACGCAGTATTTT
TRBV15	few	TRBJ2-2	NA	CATSSRDRASGSTGELFF	TGTGCCACCAGCAGCCGGGACAGGGCTAGCGGGTCCACCGGGGAGCTGTTTTTT
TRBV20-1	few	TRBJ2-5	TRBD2	CSARDSKAGVGETQYF	TGCAGTGCTAGAGACTCTAAAGCGGGGGTGGGAGAGACCCAGTACTTC
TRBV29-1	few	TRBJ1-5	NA	CSVQEDLRQPQHF	TGCAGCGTTCAGGAGGACCTCAGGCAGCCCCAGCATTTT
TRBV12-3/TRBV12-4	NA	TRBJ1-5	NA	CASSGGGTSNQPQHF	TGTGCCAGCAGTGGGGGGGGGACTAGCAATCAGCCCCAGCATTTT
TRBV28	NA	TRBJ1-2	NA	CASRGWIANYGYTF	TGTGCCTCCAGGGGTTGGATAGCTAACTATGGCTACACCTTC
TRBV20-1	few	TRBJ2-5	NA	CSAPEPSMKETQYF	TGCAGTGCCCCCGAACCCTCTATGAAGGAGACCCAGTACTTC
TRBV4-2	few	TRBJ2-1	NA	CASSQDLGGSYNEQFF	TGTGCCAGCAGCCAAGACTTAGGGGGCTCCTACAATGAGCAGTTCTTC
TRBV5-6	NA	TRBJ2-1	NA	CASSLVGPRQRISYNEQFF	TGTGCCAGCAGCTTGGTAGGCCCCCGACAGAGAATTTCCTACAATGAGCAGTTCTTC
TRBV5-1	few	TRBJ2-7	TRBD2	CASSRPERGGFEQYF	TGCGCCAGCAGCCGTCCGGAGCGGGGGGGTTTCGAGCAGTACTTC
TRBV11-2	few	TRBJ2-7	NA	CASSLPRTRPEQYF	TGTGCCAGCAGCTTACCCCGGACACGACCCGAGCAGTACTTC
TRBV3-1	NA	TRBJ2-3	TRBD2	CASSQAPAGVDTQYF	TGTGCCAGCAGCCAAGCTCCTGCGGGGGTGGATACGCAGTATTTT
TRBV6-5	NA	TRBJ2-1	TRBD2	CASSYSLTGLTSGPNEQFF	TGTGCCAGCAGTTACTCTCTAACTGGGTTGACTAGCGGGCCGAATGAGCAGTTCTTC
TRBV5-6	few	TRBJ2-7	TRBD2	CASSRYLAGDSYEQYF	TGTGCCAGCAGCCGTTACTTAGCGGGGGACTCCTACGAGCAGTACTTC
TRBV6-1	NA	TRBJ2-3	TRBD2	CASRPGLAGDTQYF	TGTGCCAGCAGACCCGGACTAGCTGGAGATACGCAGTATTTT
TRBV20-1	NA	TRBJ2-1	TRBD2	CSAYSGTYNEQFF	TGCAGTGCCTATAGCGGGACCTACAATGAGCAGTTCTTC
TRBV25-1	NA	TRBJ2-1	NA	CASSEVGRGNNEQFF	TGTGCCAGCAGTGAAGTGGGGAGGGGGAACAATGAGCAGTTCTTC
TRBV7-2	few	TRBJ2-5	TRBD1	CASRRTGGLFETQYF	TGTGCCAGCAGACGGACAGGGGGCCTCTTTGAGACCCAGTACTTC
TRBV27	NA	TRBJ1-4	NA	CASSRGPNEKLFF	TGTGCCAGCAGTAGAGGACCGAATGAAAAACTGTTTTTT
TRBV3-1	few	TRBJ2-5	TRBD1	CASSQTTGPPQETQYF	TGTGCCAGCAGCCAGACGACAGGGCCCCCTCAAGAGACCCAGTACTTC
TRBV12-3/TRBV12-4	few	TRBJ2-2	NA	CASRGLNFRTGELFF	TGTGCCAGCAGGGGACTCAACTTCCGTACCGGGGAGCTGTTTTTT
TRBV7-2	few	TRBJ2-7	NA	CASSLNRAYEQYF	TGTGCCAGCAGCTTAAACAGGGCCTACGAGCAGTACTTC
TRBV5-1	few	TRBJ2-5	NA	CASSESGEETQYF	TGCGCCAGCAGCGAGTCGGGAGAAGAGACCCAGTACTTC
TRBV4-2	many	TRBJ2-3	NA	CASSQDLRIDTQYF	TGTGCCAGCAGCCAAGATTTGAGAATTGATACGCAGTATTTT
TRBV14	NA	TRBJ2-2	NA	CASSFSWANTGELFF	TGTGCCAGCAGTTTTTCCTGGGCGAACACCGGGGAGCTGTTTTTT
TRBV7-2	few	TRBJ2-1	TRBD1	CASSLAGRGFDEQFF	TGTGCCAGCAGCTTAGCGGGCAGGGGGTTCGATGAGCAGTTCTTC
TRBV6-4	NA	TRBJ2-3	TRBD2	CASSPSGGYHTQYF	TGTGCCAGCAGCCCTAGCGGGGGCTACCATACGCAGTATTTT
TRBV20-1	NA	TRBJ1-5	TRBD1	CSATSGGRQPQHF	TGCAGTGCAACATCAGGGGGCCGACAGCCCCAGCATTTT
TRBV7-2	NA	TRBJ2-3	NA	CASSLDSLNTQYF	TGTGCCAGCAGCTTAGACTCTTTGAATACGCAGTATTTT
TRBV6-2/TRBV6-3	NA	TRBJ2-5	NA	CASSYSIVARDSETQYF	TGTGCCAGCAGTTACTCGATCGTGGCCAGGGATTCGGAGACCCAGTACTTC
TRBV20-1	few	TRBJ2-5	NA	CSAREGAAYQETQYF	TGCAGTGCTAGAGAGGGAGCGGCTTACCAAGAGACCCAGTACTTC
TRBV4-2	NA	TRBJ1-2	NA	CASSQDLPYGYTF	TGTGCCAGCAGCCAAGATCTACCTTATGGCTACACCTTC
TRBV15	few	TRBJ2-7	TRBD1	CATSRGAGGYYEQYF	TGTGCCACCAGCAGAGGGGCAGGGGGTTATTACGAGCAGTACTTC